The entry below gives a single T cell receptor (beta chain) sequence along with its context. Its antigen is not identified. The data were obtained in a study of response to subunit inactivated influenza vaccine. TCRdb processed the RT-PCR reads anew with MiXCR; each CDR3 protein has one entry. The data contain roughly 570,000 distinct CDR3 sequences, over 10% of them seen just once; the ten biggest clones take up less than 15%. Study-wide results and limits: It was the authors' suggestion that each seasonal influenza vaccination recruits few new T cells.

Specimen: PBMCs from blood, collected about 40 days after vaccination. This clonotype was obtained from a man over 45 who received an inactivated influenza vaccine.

The CDR3, as DNA: TGTGCCAGCAGTGCGGGGGGGGCCAGCCAAGAGACCCAGTACTTC. The encoded protein is CASSAGGASQETQYF. This rearrangement joins TRBV7-2 to TRBJ2-5; the match to TRBD2 covers 9 bases. Trimming at V came to 6 bases and at J to 1 base, leaving 6 bases not matched to a gene. CDR3 size: 15 residues. From germline, CDR1 is SGHTA and CDR2 FQGNSA.